The 31 T cell receptor beta chains reported below all come from one sample, sequenced in a study of T-cell reconstitution after alpha-beta-depleted transplantation in children. This sample's TCRbeta library carried unique molecular identifier barcodes. TCRdb reprocessed the PCR reads with MiXCR, giving one entry per CDR3 protein. The sample contains 400,000 to 500,000 distinct CDR3 sequences, roughly 11% of which appear only once. Sequenced here: PBMCs from the stem cell graft donor, sampled from the stem cell graft. Source of these receptors: a human donor who donated a stem cell graft to a child with acute myeloid leukemia.

The chain uses TRBV6-2 or TRBV6-3 and TRBJ2-7; 8 bases line up with TRBD2. The CDR3 runs 17 residues. CDR1 is MNHEY, CDR2 SVGEGT, per germline. Trimming removed 2 bases from V and 2 bases from J; junction bases left unmatched: 11. The CDR3 DNA follows: TGTGCCAGCAGTTACCCTACCTTACTAGCGGATACCTACGAGCAGTACTTC. Translating it yields CASSYPTLLADTYEQYF.

The chain carries TRBV20-1 and TRBJ2-7; a possible D gene is TRBD2 (5 bases). The V end was cut by 3 bases, the J end by 6 bases, with 15 bases between. The CDR3 loop spans 13 amino acids. Germline lookup yields CDR1 DFQATT and CDR2 SNEGSKA (reference sequence). The CDR3 bases are TGCAGTGCTAGGGGTGAGGTCGGGGTCGAGCAGTACTTC. It is translated as CSARGEVGVEQYF.

This clonotype was detected ten times or more. J is TRBJ2-1 and V is TRBV28; 8 bases are a match to TRBD2. The ends lost 4 bases at V and 5 bases at J; junction bases unmatched: 7. The V gene's germline CDR1 is MDHEN and CDR2 SYDVKM. The CDR3 extends over 15 amino acids. As DNA, the CDR3 is TGTGCCAGCAGTTGGCAGCGGGAGATCAACAATGAGCAGTTCTTC. Its protein product is CASSWQREINNEQFF.

The gene calls are TRBV7-9 and TRBJ2-5; 7 bases are a match to TRBD1. The CDR3 sequence is 15 residues long. Germline CDR1 reads SEHNR; CDR2 reads FQNEAQ (reference sequence). The V and J ends lost 7 bases and 2 bases, in that order; junction bases with no gene match: 10. This CDR3 is CASIPRGLEQETQYF. Here the CDR3 DNA reads TGTGCCAGCATCCCCAGGGGGTTGGAACAAGAGACCCAGTACTTC. The variable domain in full, completed from reference TRBV7-9 and TRBJ2-5, reads DTGVSQNPRHKITKRGQNVTFRCDPISEHNRLYWYRQTLGQGPEFLTYFQNEAQLEKSRLLSDRFSAERPKGSFSTLEIQRTEQGDSAMYLCASIPRGLEQETQYFGPGTRLLVL.

This clonotype occurred a few times. A single base separates this from a much larger clone, so it may be a read error. This chain connects TRBV11-2 to TRBJ2-4; 11 bases align to TRBD2. CDR3 size: 18 residues. CDR1 SGHAT and CDR2 FQNNGV come from the germline V gene. This chain's CDR3 is CASSLVTSGSLAKNSQYF. CDR3 bases: TGTGCCAGCAGCTTAGTCACTAGCGGGAGTCTAGCCAAAAACAGTCAGTACTTC. Supplemented by reference TRBV11-2 and TRBJ2-4, the full variable domain reads EAGVAQSPRYKIIEKRQSVAFWCNPISGHATLYWYQQILGQGPKLLIQFQNNGVVDDSQLPKDRFSAERLKGVDSTLKIQPAKLEDSAVYLCASSLVTSGSLAKNSQYFGAGTRLSVL.

In regard to this clonotype: A much more abundant neighbour one base away suggests this may be a read error. The chain recombines TRBV12-3 or TRBV12-4 with TRBJ2-1; D gene ambiguous. With 1 base removed from V and 3 bases from J, the gap between germline ends came to 10 bases. The CDR3 has 15 residues. CDR3 nucleotide sequence: TGTGCCAGCAGTTTAGAGCGCTCGTTCTACAATGAGCAGTTCTTC. Amino acids: CASSLERSFYNEQFF.

This clonotype was recorded a few times. This sequence joins TRBV3-1 and TRBJ2-4; D might be TRBD2 (5 bases). Per germline, CDR1 LGHDT and CDR2 YNNKEL (reference sequence). The CDR3 has 14 amino acids. V lost 5 bases and J 7 bases, leaving 15 bases between the germline ends. The CDR3 sequence: CASSFGGQNNIQYF. In nucleotides, the CDR3 is TGTGCCAGCAGCTTCGGAGGTCAGAATAACATTCAGTACTTC.

This clonotype has a handful of counts. V usage is TRBV5-1 and J usage is TRBJ2-3; D remains unclear. Trimming removed 0 bases at V and 0 bases at J, with 11 bases between. CDR3 size: 16 residues. CDR1 SGHRS and CDR2 YFSETQ come from the germline V gene. CDR3 nucleotide sequence: TGCGCCAGCAGCTTGGCCGGGCTCACTAGCACAGATACGCAGTATTTT. Its translation: CASSLAGLTSTDTQYF.

V and J are TRBV5-8 and TRBJ2-6; 8 bases match TRBD1. CDR3 length equals 17 residues. Germline V gives CDR1 SGHTS, CDR2 YDEGEE. V was pared by 0 bases and J by 3 bases, with 5 bases of the junction left unmatched. CDR3 sequence: CASSLGVRGRGANVLTF. The CDR3 DNA follows: TGTGCCAGCAGCTTGGGGGTCAGGGGGCGTGGGGCCAACGTCCTGACTTTC.

This clonotype was observed a few times. V and J are TRBV6-5 and TRBJ2-5; tentatively, D is TRBD2 (7 bases). CDR3 length: 16 residues. V was cut by 0 bases and J by 5 bases, with 16 bases left in between. Germline V gives CDR1 MNHEY, CDR2 SVGAGI. In DNA form, the CDR3 reads TGTGCCAGCAGTTACTCTCCAGGGGAGGGCCGGGAGACCCAGTACTTC. Translating gives CASSYSPGEGRETQYF.

This clonotype was counted ten times or more. V gene TRBV6-5 combines with J gene TRBJ1-2; D is ambiguous. Per germline, CDR1 MNHEY and CDR2 SVGAGI. The V end lost 0 bases, the J end lost 0 bases, and 8 bases lay between the germline ends. The CDR3 is 15 amino acids. CDR3 region: CASSYSTASNYGYTF. In DNA, the CDR3 is TGTGCCAGCAGTTACTCTACTGCCTCTAACTATGGCTACACCTTC.

This clonotype was detected many times. The V call is TRBV9, the J call TRBJ2-4, with D perhaps matching TRBD1 or TRBD2 (5 bases each). The germline V gene encodes CDR1 SGDLS and CDR2 YYNGEE. The CDR3 consists of 14 residues. V was clipped by 3 bases and J by 8 bases, with 15 bases between them. Written as DNA, the CDR3 is TGTGCCAGCAGCGCCTATGGGACCGTGGACATTCAGTACTTC. The encoded protein is CASSAYGTVDIQYF.

This clonotype was seen many times. V and J are TRBV20-1 and TRBJ1-4; perhaps TRBD1 as D (6 bases). V lost 1 base and J lost 5, with 14 bases in between. This CDR3 has 15 amino acids. CDR1 is DFQATT, CDR2 SNEGSKA, per germline (reference sequence). CDR3 bases: TGCAGTGCTAGAGGACAGGCCATCTTAAATGAAAAACTGTTTTTT. Residues: CSARGQAILNEKLFF.

The CDR3 DNA reads TGTGCCAGCAGTGCGGACAGGGGAGGACAGCCCCAGCATTTT. It is translated as CASSADRGGQPQHF. This chain links TRBV6-1 with TRBJ1-5; 9 nucleotides align to TRBD1. CDR3 length equals 14 residues. Germline V gives CDR1 MNHNS, CDR2 SASEGT. The ends lost 4 bases at V and 7 bases at J; junction bases unmatched: 5.

The chain recombines TRBV5-1 with TRBJ2-5; perhaps TRBD2 as D (6 bases). CDR1 and CDR2 from the germline V gene are SGHRS and YFSETQ. This CDR3 has 16 amino acids. Trimming removed 3 bases from V and 1 base from J, with 16 bases in between. CDR3 protein: CASSWGAGTLQETQYF. As DNA, the CDR3 is TGCGCCAGCAGCTGGGGAGCGGGTACCCTCCAAGAGACCCAGTACTTC.

This clonotype has just a few counts. A junction end diverges from the germline sequence, so it may reflect a read error. The chain uses TRBV7-7 and TRBJ2-5; tentatively, D is TRBD1 (6 bases). CDR3 length: 14 residues. Germline V gene sequence: CDR1 SSHAT, CDR2 FNYEAQ (reference sequence). The CDR3 here is CASSPGTSSETQYF. The CDR3 DNA reads TGTGCTAGCAGCCCCGGGACAAGTTCGGAGACCCAGTACTTC.

The gene calls are TRBV2 and TRBJ1-6; 9 nucleotides align to TRBD1. Germline-derived CDR1 and CDR2 are SNHLY and FYNNEI. The CDR3 consists of 12 residues. The V and J ends lost 9 bases and 9 bases, in that order; junction bases with no gene match: 3. This CDR3 is CARGTGSSPLHF. The CDR3 bases are TGTGCCAGGGGGACAGGGAGTTCACCCCTCCACTTT.

This clonotype was observed a few times. The V and J genes are TRBV3-1 and TRBJ2-5; D is unclear. This CDR3 has 14 residues. The V end lost 6 bases, the J end lost 2 bases, and 13 bases lay between the germline ends. CDR1 and CDR2 (germline): LGHDT, YNNKEL (reference sequence). This CDR3 reads CASSGAADQETQYF. DNA of the CDR3: TGTGCCAGCAGTGGTGCGGCGGATCAAGAGACCCAGTACTTC.

CDR3 in DNA: TGTGCCAGCAGCCAAGACGCCTCAGCCATCTACGAGCAGTACTTC. Encoded protein: CASSQDASAIYEQYF. This rearrangement joins TRBV3-1 to TRBJ2-7; D is undetermined. Per the germline V gene, CDR1 is LGHDT and CDR2 is YNNKEL (reference sequence). The V gene lost 0 bases and the J gene lost 3 bases, with 12 bases spanning the gap. CDR3 size: 15 residues.

This clonotype has a handful of counts. This chain links TRBV5-8 with TRBJ1-4, with 7 bases lining up with TRBD1. The CDR3 is made up of 15 amino acids. Germline CDR1 is SGHTS and CDR2 is YDEGEE. The trim removed 0 bases at V and 8 bases at J, leaving 7 bases unmatched. CDR3: CASSLAWTGQEKLFF. CDR3 DNA: TGTGCCAGCAGCTTGGCCTGGACAGGCCAGGAAAAACTGTTTTTT.

This clonotype was seen more than once but under ten times. The chain employs TRBV6-1 and TRBJ2-3; TRBD1 aligns across 7 bases. Germline V lookup: CDR1 MNHNS, CDR2 SASEGT. The CDR3 is 14 amino acids. Trimming took 7 bases from V and 4 from J; bases not matched to a gene: 8. CDR3 bases: TGTGCCAGCAAAATGGACGACAGGGCAGATACGCAGTATTTT. Translating gives CASKMDDRADTQYF.

This clonotype showed up many times. CDR3 in DNA: TGCAGTGCGGGGGTTTGGGGGAAGTCAGATACGCAGTATTTT. The encoded protein is CSAGVWGKSDTQYF. The genes are TRBV20-1 and TRBJ2-3; the D gene could be TRBD1 or TRBD2 (5 bases each). This CDR3 comprises 14 residues. V lost 6 bases, J lost 4 bases, and 17 bases lay in between. Germline V gene lookup returns CDR1 DFQATT and CDR2 SNEGSKA (reference sequence).

Details on this clonotype: A junction boundary mismatches the germline segment, possibly from a read error. V gene TRBV7-7 combines with J gene TRBJ2-7; TRBD2 aligns across 9 bases. Per germline, CDR1 SSHAT and CDR2 FNYEAQ (reference sequence). CDR3 length equals 15 residues. The CDR3 is CASSSGTSMRHEQYF. CDR3 sequence (DNA): TGTGCTAGCAGCTCCGGGACTAGCATGCGACACGAGCAGTACTTC. The full variable domain, rest sourced from reference TRBV7-7 and TRBJ2-7, is GAGVSQSPRYKVTKRGQDVTLRCDPISSHATLYWYQQALGQGPEFLTYFNYEAQPDKSGLPSDRFSAERPEGSISTLTIQRTEQRDSAMYRCASSSGTSMRHEQYFGPGTRLTVT.

This clonotype was seen a few times. The CDR3 spells CSARDLGSGGAGSYNEQFF. The CDR3 DNA reads as TGCAGTGCTAGAGATCTTGGAAGCGGGGGGGCCGGGTCCTACAATGAGCAGTTCTTC. The rearrangement links TRBV20-1 to TRBJ2-1; 10 bases fit TRBD2. Trimming took 0 bases from V and 1 from J; bases not matched to a gene: 12. CDR3 length: 19 residues. Germline V CDR1 and CDR2: DFQATT, SNEGSKA (reference sequence).

This clonotype was counted many times. The rearrangement links TRBV15 to TRBJ1-2; D not resolved. The V gene lost 0 bases and the J gene lost 3 bases, with 5 bases spanning the gap. The CDR3 contains 13 residues. CDR1 and CDR2 from the germline V gene are LNHNV and YYDKDF (reference sequence). The CDR3 reads CATSRESHYGYTF. The DNA for the CDR3 is TGTGCCACCAGCAGAGAGAGTCACTATGGCTACACCTTC.

This clonotype was picked up many times. This chain connects TRBV11-2 to TRBJ1-1; no firm D call. Germline lookup yields CDR1 SGHAT and CDR2 FQNNGV. This CDR3 contains 15 residues. Trimming left V 2 bases short and J 1 base short, with 11 bases between. The CDR3 nucleotides are TGTGCCAGCAGCTTACTCGGCAATCGGAACACTGAAGCTTTCTTT. It yields the protein CASSLLGNRNTEAFF. Variable domain in full (rest from reference TRBV11-2 and TRBJ1-1): EAGVAQSPRYKIIEKRQSVAFWCNPISGHATLYWYQQILGQGPKLLIQFQNNGVVDDSQLPKDRFSAERLKGVDSTLKIQPAKLEDSAVYLCASSLLGNRNTEAFFGQGTRLTVV.

This clonotype appeared many times. This chain connects TRBV5-5 to TRBJ2-2; TRBD2 aligns across 10 bases. This CDR3 is built from 15 residues. Germline V gene sequence: CDR1 SGHKS, CDR2 YYEKEE (reference sequence). V was clipped by 3 bases and J by 7 bases; unmatched bases: 6. The CDR3: CASSSGTSVVGELFF. The DNA for the CDR3 is TGTGCCAGCAGCTCCGGGACTAGCGTAGTCGGGGAGCTGTTTTTT.

This clonotype has a handful of counts. V gene TRBV7-2 combines with J gene TRBJ1-4, with 8 nucleotides matching TRBD1. The CDR3 length is 14 residues. With V trimmed by 6 bases and J by 10 bases, 10 bases remained unmatched. Germline assignment: CDR1 SGHTA and CDR2 FQGNSA. In DNA, the CDR3 is TGTGCCAGCAGTTCAGGGGGCGGCTATACAAAACTGTTTTTT. As protein: CASSSGGGYTKLFF.

This clonotype was found many times. The J gene is TRBJ2-3, the V gene TRBV20-1; 14 bases match TRBD2. Unmatched junction bases numbered 4, after V lost 3 bases and J lost 2 bases. Germline CDR1 is DFQATT and CDR2 is SNEGSKA (reference sequence). CDR3 length: 16 residues. The CDR3 bases are TGCAGTGCTAGGGAGACTAGCGGGAGGGCCACAGATACGCAGTATTTT. It codes for CSARETSGRATDTQYF.

This clonotype was detected a few times. This chain links TRBV20-1 with TRBJ1-4; 10 bases agree with TRBD1. V lost 5 bases and J lost 8; bases outside the gene matches: 5. Germline values: CDR1 DFQATT, CDR2 SNEGSKA (reference sequence). The CDR3 loop spans 13 amino acids. The CDR3 protein is CSAPDRGQEKLFF. The CDR3 nucleotides are TGCAGTGCTCCCGACAGGGGGCAGGAAAAACTGTTTTTT.

The table lists this clonotype with many counts. This chain joins TRBV7-8 and TRBJ2-1; 7 nucleotides match TRBD2. The ends lost 4 bases at V and 10 bases at J; junction bases unmatched: 13. This CDR3 region has 15 residues. CDR1 and CDR2 from the germline V gene are SGHVS and FQNEAQ. Here the CDR3 DNA reads TGTGCCAGCAGCTCCGGGACTACCCTGTTGGGAGAGCAGTTCTTC. Protein product: CASSSGTTLLGEQFF.